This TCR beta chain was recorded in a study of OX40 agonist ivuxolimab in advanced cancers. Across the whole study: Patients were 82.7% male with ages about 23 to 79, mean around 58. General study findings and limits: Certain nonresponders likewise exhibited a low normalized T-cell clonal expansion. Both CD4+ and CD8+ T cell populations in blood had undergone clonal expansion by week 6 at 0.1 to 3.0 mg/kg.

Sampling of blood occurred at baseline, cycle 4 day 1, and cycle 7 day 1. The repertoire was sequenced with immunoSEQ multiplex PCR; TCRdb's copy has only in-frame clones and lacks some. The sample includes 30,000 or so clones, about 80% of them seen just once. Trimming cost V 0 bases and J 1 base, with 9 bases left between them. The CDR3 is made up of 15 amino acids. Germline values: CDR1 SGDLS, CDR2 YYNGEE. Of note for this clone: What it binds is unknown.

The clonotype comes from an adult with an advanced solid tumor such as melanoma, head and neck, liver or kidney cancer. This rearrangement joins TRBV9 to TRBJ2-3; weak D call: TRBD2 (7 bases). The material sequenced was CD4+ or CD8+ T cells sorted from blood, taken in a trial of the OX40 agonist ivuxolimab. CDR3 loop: CASSVVGGGTDTQYF. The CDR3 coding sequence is TGTGCCAGCAGCGTAGTAGGGGGGGGCACAGATACGCAGTATTTT.